This T cell receptor beta chain stems from a study of T cell responses to AZD1222 COVID-19 vaccine. Study-wide results and limits: Within unmutated variant regions lay the reported targets of nearly half of spike-specific TCRs. Repertoires in all cases were sampled only once the peak T cell response had passed.

Only in-frame clones appear in the TCRdb table, and some are missing; sequencing was by immunoSEQ multiplex PCR. The sample holds more than 85,000 clones, about 83% seen once. The CDR3 consists of 13 residues. CDR1 is GTSNPN, CDR2 SVGIG, per germline (reference sequence). V lost 4 bases, J lost 8 bases, and 17 bases lay in between. Concerning this clone itself: Its antigen is unknown.

The receptor comes from an adult in good health. The rearrangement links TRBV30 to TRBJ1-2, with a weak D call TRBD1 (5 bases). This specimen consisted of peripheral blood, obtained on day 0 of AZD1222 vaccination. The CDR3 DNA follows: TGTGCCTGGACCAAACTGGGGGTTTTGGGCTACACCTTC. Protein sequence: CAWTKLGVLGYTF.